This T cell receptor beta chain was profiled in a study of blood T cell repertoires in COVID-19. Across the whole study: COVID-19 samples, acute and convalescent, were from the United States, Italy and Spain. PBMCs, B-cell-depleted T cells, or T cells were the source of the cDNA or gDNA that made up the material.

V gave up 7 bases and J gave up 0 bases, with 10 bases separating them. There are 14 residues in the CDR3. Germline assignment: CDR1 MRHNA and CDR2 SNTAGT. Original handling: Estimated nucleated cell counts came from reference gene primer amplification. TCRdb keeps only in-frame clones here, not all; method: immunoSEQ multiplex PCR. The DNA was the basis for D and trimming; V, J and clone size are from that table. The table records more than 15,000 clones, roughly 78% of them present only once. The chain uses TRBV6-4 and TRBJ2-1, with D possibly matching TRBD2 (5 bases). The receptor was isolated from a man in his sixties with active or convalescent COVID-19. The sample comprised peripheral blood. In DNA, the CDR3 is TGTGCCAGCAAGCGGTCAAGCTCCTACAATGAGCAGTTCTTC. Protein sequence: CASKRSSSYNEQFF.